This TCR beta chain was sequenced in a study of preoperative IRX-2 immunotherapy in early breast cancer (dated by TCRdb to the late 2010s). The method behind the library was the immunoSEQ multiplex PCR assay. The source is immuneACCESS, and TCRdb retained only in-frame sequences with V and J called. Part of the clones is not carried over; for the studies checked, unresolved V genes explain less than half of this, and the remainder is unexplained. This sample lists around 40,000 clones; approximately 77% were detected once. The ten most abundant clones make up over 1% of the sample. Inclusive of the bounding cysteine and phenylalanine, the CDR3 is 14 residues long. CDR3 DNA only is kept here, 42 bases in frame from base 1. Trimming leaves V shorter by 8 bases and J shorter by 1 base, with the junction holding 7 bases beyond the gene matches. CDR1 is given as LNHDA and CDR2 as SQIVND, both from the germline V gene (reference sequence).

On this clone itself: It lacks a known antigen. No much larger clone exists at a distance of one base, and base qualities are not known.

The sample's treatment or condition label, in plain terms: preoperative locoregional IRX-2 cytokine immunotherapy. The samples were obtained from a phase Ib study that tested preoperative, locoregional IRX-2 cytokine immunotherapy designed to prime immune responses. Patients with early-stage breast cancer who were given IRX-2 before surgery served as donors. The specimen comprised tumor tissue, sampled after IRX-2 immunotherapy. The origin of this receptor is a human donor with breast cancer. The rearrangement joined TRBV19 to TRBJ1-1, and TRBD1 aligns with 7 junction nucleotides. The nucleotides read TGTGCCAGTTGTAACAGGGGAGGGAACACTGAAGCTTTCTTT. Translated, this is CASCNRGGNTEAFF.